What follows are 20 T cell receptor beta chains derived from one specimen sequenced in a study of T cells in Graves' hyperthyroidism and ophthalmopathy. TCR beta CDR3 regions were amplified from RNA transcripts. The HTBI primer set was used in a first-round RT-PCR of the TCR CDR3. TCRdb redid the calling of the multiplex PCR reads with MiXCR, one entry per CDR3 protein. Of hundreds of thousands of distinct CDR3 sequences in the sample, 35% were seen once. The source material was blood. The receptor set was obtained from a woman aged 40 to 55 with Graves' hyperthyroidism.

This clonotype was observed a few times. The V and J genes are TRBV2 and TRBJ2-7; 7 bases are a match to TRBD2. This CDR3 spans 15 amino acids. Germline V lookup: CDR1 SNHLY, CDR2 FYNNEI. V was clipped by 5 bases and J by 7 bases; unmatched bases: 14. The CDR3 is CASSFGGAGKGEQYF. CDR3 nucleotide sequence: TGTGCCAGCAGTTTCGGGGGAGCGGGGAAAGGGGAGCAGTACTTC.

The rearrangement joins TRBV5-1 to TRBJ1-1; no reliable D call. Germline values: CDR1 SGHRS, CDR2 YFSETQ. The V gene lost 0 bases and the J gene lost 6 bases, with 18 bases spanning the gap. The CDR3 length is 16 residues. The CDR3 loop reads CASSLGTPGNFAEAFF. CDR3 bases: TGCGCCAGCAGCTTGGGCACCCCCGGGAATTTCGCTGAAGCTTTCTTT.

The CDR3 here is CASSQVSLRAGETYEQYF. The CDR3 DNA follows: TGTGCCAGCAGCCAAGTAAGTCTTCGGGCAGGGGAGACCTACGAGCAGTACTTC. The gene calls are TRBV7-2 and TRBJ2-7; D may be TRBD1 (6 bases). Germline CDR1 SGHTA, CDR2 FQGNSA. V dropped 5 bases and J dropped 2 bases, with 25 bases sitting between them. The CDR3 has 18 residues.

This clonotype was counted ten times or more. The rearrangement links TRBV19 to TRBJ1-3; unclear D gene. The CDR3 runs 15 residues. Germline V lookup: CDR1 LNHDA, CDR2 SQIVND (reference sequence). Between the trimmed V and J ends, which lost 8 bases and 2 bases, there was a span of 16 bases. The CDR3 loop reads CASAAEGRPGNTIYF. CDR3 in DNA: TGTGCCAGTGCCGCGGAGGGAAGGCCTGGAAACACCATATATTTT. Looking up the rest from reference TRBV19 and TRBJ1-3 gives the full variable domain: DGGITQSPKYLFRKEGQNVTLSCEQNLNHDAMYWYRQDPGQGLRLIYYSQIVNDFQKGDIAEGYSVSREKKESFPLTVTSAQKNPTAFYLCASAAEGRPGNTIYFGEGSWLTVV.

The rearrangement uses TRBV27 and TRBJ1-3; the D is unclear. This CDR3 contains 16 residues. CDR1 and CDR2 (germline): MNHEY, SMNVEV (reference sequence). Trimming took off 2 bases at V and 3 bases at J, with 14 bases between the two ends. CDR3 residues: CASSLGPKAYGNTIYF. CDR3 nucleotide sequence: TGTGCCAGCAGTTTAGGTCCAAAAGCGTATGGAAACACCATATATTTT.

This clonotype has a count of ten or more. The chain carries TRBV7-2 and TRBJ2-6; TRBD1 might be the D (6 bases). The CDR3 totals 15 residues. V was pared by 5 bases and J by 0 bases, with 8 bases between. Germline V CDR1 and CDR2: SGHTA, FQGNSA. The CDR3, as DNA: TGTGCCAGCAGCACAGGGTTCTCTGGGGCCAACGTCCTGACTTTC. Protein: CASSTGFSGANVLTF. The full variable domain, completed using reference TRBV7-2 and TRBJ2-6, is GAGVSQSPSNKVTEKGKDVELRCDPISGHTALYWYRQSLGQGLEFLIYFQGNSAPDKSGLPSDRFSAERTGGSVSTLTIQRTQQEDSAVYLCASSTGFSGANVLTFGAGSRLTVL.

This chain connects TRBV10-3 to TRBJ1-5, with D possibly being TRBD1 (5 bases). Germline V gives CDR1 ENHRY, CDR2 SYGVKD. The CDR3 covers 13 residues. V was cut by 5 bases and J by 4 bases, with 9 bases left in between. CDR3 loop: CAISPGRNQPQHF. Here the CDR3 DNA reads TGTGCCATCAGTCCGGGACGGAATCAGCCCCAGCATTTT.

CDR3 coding DNA: TGTGCCAGCACAAGGACAGGGACCTACGTCCTGACTTTC. Translated, it gives CASTRTGTYVLTF. V usage is TRBV6-1 and J usage is TRBJ2-6; 8 nucleotides line up with TRBD1. Germline loops: CDR1 MNHNS, CDR2 SASEGT. The CDR3 has 13 residues. The ends lost 7 bases at V and 11 bases at J; junction bases unmatched: 7.

Written as DNA, the CDR3 is TGTGCCAGTCCAACGACAGGGGCTGGGGCCAACGTCCTGACTTTC. Translation: CASPTTGAGANVLTF. This chain uses TRBV2 with TRBJ2-6; 8 nucleotides match TRBD1. This CDR3 has 15 residues. CDR1 is SNHLY, CDR2 FYNNEI, per germline. With 9 bases clipped from V and 2 bases from J, the junction kept 6 bases outside the gene matches. The full variable domain, with the rest looked up from reference TRBV2 and TRBJ2-6, is EPEVTQTPSHQVTQMGQEVILRCVPISNHLYFYWYRQILGQKVEFLVSFYNNEISEKSEIFDDQFSVERPDGSNFTLKIRSTKLEDSAMYFCASPTTGAGANVLTFGAGSRLTVL.

This clonotype was picked up many times. V gene TRBV20-1 combines with J gene TRBJ1-1; D gene uncertain. Per germline, CDR1 DFQATT and CDR2 SNEGSKA (reference sequence). Trimming cost V 2 bases and J 4 bases, with 11 bases left between them. The CDR3 has 13 residues. CDR3 sequence: CSARPVAVTEAFF. CDR3 DNA: TGCAGTGCTAGACCGGTGGCAGTCACTGAAGCTTTCTTT.

This clonotype was seen repeatedly, ten times or more. V and J are TRBV19 and TRBJ1-5; D gene uncertain. The CDR3 has 15 residues. Germline V lookup: CDR1 LNHDA, CDR2 SQIVND (reference sequence). Trimming removed 5 bases at V and 0 bases at J, with 11 bases between. The CDR3 DNA is TGTGCCAGTAGTGAGGCGGCGCATAGCAATCAGCCCCAGCATTTT. It codes for CASSEAAHSNQPQHF.

This clonotype was detected ten times or more. The chain couples TRBV12-3 or TRBV12-4 to TRBJ1-5, with TRBD1 matching 7 bases. This CDR3 is built from 16 residues. V lost 7 bases, J lost 2 bases, and 11 bases stayed unmatched. DNA for the CDR3: TGTGCCAGCAATCTCTCGGGAGGGGGCGGCAATCAGCCCCAGCATTTT. It encodes CASNLSGGGGNQPQHF.

This chain uses TRBV7-9 with TRBJ2-5; D is unresolved. The V end lost 4 bases, the J end lost 1 base, and 7 bases lay between the germline ends. CDR1 and CDR2 from the germline V gene are SEHNR and FQNEAQ (reference sequence). The CDR3 totals 13 residues. The chain's CDR3 is CASSWTLQETQYF. CDR3 nucleotide sequence: TGTGCCAGCAGCTGGACCCTCCAAGAGACCCAGTACTTC.

This clonotype was seen many times. The gene calls are TRBV15 and TRBJ1-4; unclear D gene. Trimming pared 7 bases from V and 0 bases from J, leaving 6 bases between. This CDR3 contains 13 residues. The germline gives CDR1 LNHNV, CDR2 YYDKDF (reference sequence). In nucleotides, the CDR3 is TGTGCCACCAAGGCCGCAACTAATGAAAAACTGTTTTTT. Residues: CATKAATNEKLFF.

J is TRBJ2-5 and V is TRBV29-1; perhaps TRBD2 as D (5 bases). Trimming removed 3 bases at V and 5 bases at J, with 16 bases between. This CDR3 spans 14 amino acids. Germline CDR1 reads SQVTM; CDR2 reads ANQGSEA. The CDR3 nucleotides read TGCAGCGTTGACATGGGCGTCGGGAATGAGACCCAGTACTTC. Encoded protein: CSVDMGVGNETQYF.

CDR3 bases: TGTGCCAGCAGCCCACGGGGAGCGGGGGGTCGGGAGACCCAGCATTTT. It yields the protein CASSPRGAGGRETQHF. The rearrangement joins TRBV25-1 to TRBJ1-5, with D possibly matching TRBD1 (5 bases). The CDR3 spans 16 residues. V was clipped by 6 bases and J by 11 bases, with 26 bases between them. CDR1 MGHDK and CDR2 SYGVNS come from the germline V gene.

This rearrangement joins TRBV7-2 to TRBJ1-5, with TRBD1 as a possible D gene (5 bases). The V gene's germline CDR1 is SGHTA and CDR2 FQGNSA. The CDR3 consists of 14 residues. V lost 3 bases to trimming and J lost 13 bases, with 19 bases between them. The CDR3: CASSFDSPGSAQHF. Written as DNA, the CDR3 is TGTGCCAGCAGCTTCGACAGCCCCGGGAGCGCGCAGCATTTT.

This clonotype has just one count. V usage is TRBV7-9 and J usage is TRBJ1-4, with a weak D call TRBD1 (5 bases). Trimming removed 5 bases from V and 10 bases from J, with 11 bases in between. The CDR3 covers 12 residues. The germline V gene encodes CDR1 SEHNR and CDR2 FQNEAQ (reference sequence). CDR3 protein: CASSPYQGKLFF. For the CDR3, the DNA is TGTGCCAGCAGCCCATATCAGGGAAAACTGTTTTTT.

CDR3: CASSVAGGRTEAFF. CDR3 in DNA: TGTGCCAGCAGCGTAGCGGGGGGTCGAACTGAAGCTTTCTTT. The chain has TRBV9 and TRBJ1-1; the D gene is possibly TRBD1 (5 bases). The V end was cut by 0 bases, the J end by 5 bases, with 11 bases between. Germline CDR1 reads SGDLS; CDR2 reads YYNGEE. The CDR3 contains 14 residues.

This clonotype came up many times. The chain has TRBV6-1 and TRBJ1-2; the match to TRBD1 covers 8 bases. CDR3 length: 12 residues. The germline CDR1 and CDR2 sequences are MNHNS and SASEGT. The ends lost 6 bases at V and 4 bases at J; junction bases unmatched: 1. The CDR3 spells CASRGTGYGYTF. The CDR3 bases are TGTGCCAGCAGAGGGACAGGCTATGGCTACACCTTC.